This is a list of T cell receptor beta chains from one sample in a study of blood T cells in healthy people across ages. TCRdb fed the 5' RACE reads into MiXCR, producing one record per CDR3 protein. Of some 1 million distinct CDR3 sequences detected, roughly 45% appear once; the ten largest clones hold 18%. Specimen: blood. Every receptor here comes from a woman in her fifties or sixties in good health. Both conserved end residues are part of each CDR3. D genes are given only for firm matches. Not every row has a clone size; where given, it reads once, few, many or a size class.

J: TRBJ1-5
V: TRBV15
size: .
D: TRBD1
CDR3: CATSRDRGNQPQHF
DNA: TGTGCCACCAGCAGGGACAGGGGAAATCAGCCCCAGCATTTT

J: TRBJ2-5
V: TRBV29-1
size: many
D: .
CDR3: CSVEHVGTETQYF
DNA: TGCAGCGTTGAACATGTTGGAACAGAGACCCAGTACTTC

J: TRBJ1-5
V: TRBV6-1
size: few
D: .
CDR3: CATREAGSGEQPQHF
DNA: TGTGCCACCAGAGAAGCTGGTAGTGGGGAACAGCCCCAGCATTTT

J: TRBJ2-7
V: TRBV20-1
size: many
D: .
CDR3: CSASPPGGNGYEQYF
DNA: TGCAGTGCTAGCCCCCCCGGGGGTAATGGGTACGAGCAGTACTTC

J: TRBJ2-1
V: TRBV20-1
size: .
D: .
CDR3: CSAPSRPPGDEQFF
DNA: TGCAGTGCTCCATCTCGTCCACCCGGGGATGAGCAGTTCTTC

J: TRBJ2-1
V: TRBV7-3
size: few
D: .
CDR3: CASSPFHQGRQFF
DNA: TGTGCCAGCAGCCCCTTTCACCAGGGAAGGCAGTTCTTC

J: TRBJ2-7
V: TRBV5-1
size: .
D: TRBD2
CDR3: CASSLVTSGREQYF
DNA: TGCGCCAGCAGCTTGGTAACTAGCGGGCGCGAGCAGTACTTC

J: TRBJ1-2
V: TRBV12-3/TRBV12-4
size: few
D: .
CDR3: CASSLTEDYGYTF
DNA: TGTGCCAGCAGTTTAACAGAAGACTATGGCTACACCTTC

J: TRBJ1-1
V: TRBV10-3
size: few
D: .
CDR3: CAIMEGGSTEAFF
DNA: TGTGCCATCATGGAAGGGGGTTCGACTGAAGCTTTCTTT

J: TRBJ2-3
V: TRBV6-1
size: .
D: .
CDR3: CASSTQRSQANYTDTQYF
DNA: TGTGCCAGCAGTACCCAGAGGTCCCAAGCTAATTACACAGATACGCAGTATTTT

J: TRBJ2-1
V: TRBV15
size: few
D: .
CDR3: CATSSDRNNEQFF
DNA: TGTGCCACCAGCAGTGACAGAAACAATGAGCAGTTCTTC

J: TRBJ1-1
V: TRBV7-9
size: .
D: TRBD1
CDR3: CASSEQGDAFF
DNA: TGTGCCAGCAGCGAGCAGGGGGACGCTTTCTTT

J: TRBJ2-5
V: TRBV6-6
size: .
D: .
CDR3: CASSSPIGGETQYF
DNA: TGTGCCAGCAGTTCCCCTATTGGAGGCGAGACCCAGTACTTC

J: TRBJ2-5
V: TRBV9
size: .
D: .
CDR3: CASSVAGGIGETQYF
DNA: TGTGCCAGCAGCGTAGCAGGCGGGATAGGGGAGACCCAGTACTTC

J: TRBJ1-5
V: TRBV5-6
size: .
D: .
CDR3: CASSWGGPLSNQPQHF
DNA: TGTGCCAGCAGCTGGGGGGGACCACTTAGCAATCAGCCCCAGCATTTT

J: TRBJ2-1
V: TRBV28
size: .
D: .
CDR3: CASSLRPPHEQFF
DNA: TGTGCCAGCAGTTTGCGGCCGCCCCATGAGCAGTTCTTC

J: TRBJ1-2
V: TRBV20-1
size: .
D: .
CDR3: CSARGGPTNYGYTF
DNA: TGCAGTGCTAGGGGGGGACCGACCAACTATGGCTACACCTTC

J: TRBJ2-1
V: TRBV9
size: .
D: .
CDR3: CASSSRRGDEQFF
DNA: TGTGCCAGCAGCTCCCGGCGGGGCGATGAGCAGTTCTTC

J: TRBJ2-3
V: TRBV20-1
size: .
D: .
CDR3: CSLVQLLRRTDTQYF
DNA: TGCAGTTTAGTACAACTCCTCCGTCGCACAGATACGCAGTATTTT

J: TRBJ2-7
V: TRBV20-1
size: once
D: .
CDR3: CSAMTLGHEQYF
DNA: TGCAGTGCTATGACATTGGGACACGAGCAGTACTTC

J: TRBJ2-7
V: TRBV15
size: .
D: TRBD2
CDR3: CATSGGLARYNEQYF
DNA: TGTGCCACCAGCGGGGGACTAGCGCGATACAATGAGCAGTACTTC

J: TRBJ2-4
V: TRBV9
size: .
D: .
CDR3: CASSVVKGVGKNIQYF
DNA: TGTGCCAGCAGCGTAGTGAAGGGGGTCGGCAAAAACATTCAGTACTTC

J: TRBJ2-7
V: TRBV18
size: few
D: .
CDR3: CASSHDRSSYEQYF
DNA: TGTGCCAGCTCACACGACAGGTCCAGTTACGAGCAGTACTTC

J: TRBJ2-7
V: TRBV4-2
size: .
D: .
CDR3: CASSSELAASYEQYF
DNA: TGTGCCAGCAGCTCTGAGCTAGCAGCGTCCTACGAGCAGTACTTC

J: TRBJ2-7
V: TRBV5-1
size: .
D: .
CDR3: CASSLVGVADEQYF
DNA: TGCGCCAGCAGCTTGGTGGGTGTTGCAGACGAGCAGTACTTC

J: TRBJ1-5
V: TRBV28
size: few
D: TRBD1
CDR3: CASSPDRGQYQPQHF
DNA: TGTGCCAGCAGCCCTGACAGGGGGCAGTATCAGCCCCAGCATTTT

J: TRBJ1-2
V: TRBV4-2
size: few
D: .
CDR3: CASSQFAEGQTNYGYTF
DNA: TGTGCCAGCAGCCAATTTGCGGAGGGGCAGACTAACTATGGCTACACCTTC

J: TRBJ2-7
V: TRBV20-1
size: .
D: TRBD1
CDR3: CSARDRTGIYEQYF
DNA: TGCAGTGCTAGAGACCGGACAGGGATCTACGAGCAGTACTTC

J: TRBJ2-5
V: TRBV20-1
size: .
D: .
CDR3: CSARTSQETQYF
DNA: TGCAGCGCCAGGACCTCCCAAGAGACCCAGTACTTC

J: TRBJ2-3
V: TRBV20-1
size: .
D: TRBD2
CDR3: CSARDLLAGGKADTQYF
DNA: TGCAGTGCTAGAGATCTCTTAGCGGGAGGGAAGGCAGATACGCAGTATTTT

J: TRBJ2-3
V: TRBV5-4
size: few
D: .
CDR3: CASSLQGSDTQYF
DNA: TGTGCCAGCAGCTTGCAGGGTTCAGATACGCAGTATTTT

J: TRBJ1-2
V: TRBV6-6
size: .
D: TRBD1
CDR3: CASISYPDRGLYGYTF
DNA: TGTGCCAGCATCTCTTACCCGGACAGGGGGCTCTATGGCTACACCTTC

J: TRBJ1-5
V: TRBV20-1
size: .
D: .
CDR3: CSASNSNQPQHF
DNA: TGCAGTGCTAGCAATAGCAATCAGCCCCAGCATTTT

J: TRBJ2-7
V: TRBV6-2/TRBV6-3
size: .
D: TRBD2
CDR3: CASSRTSGRLKDYEQYF
DNA: TGTGCCAGCAGCAGGACTAGCGGGAGGTTAAAGGACTACGAGCAGTACTTC

J: TRBJ2-7
V: TRBV2
size: .
D: TRBD1
CDR3: CASSEADRGHEQYF
DNA: TGTGCCAGCAGTGAAGCTGACAGGGGCCACGAGCAGTACTTC

J: TRBJ2-1
V: TRBV20-1
size: once
D: TRBD2
CDR3: CSAARGTSVDNEQFF
DNA: TGCAGTGCCGCCAGAGGGACTAGCGTTGACAATGAGCAGTTCTTC

J: TRBJ2-1
V: TRBV6-5
size: .
D: TRBD2
CDR3: CASTVAGGLNEQFF
DNA: TGTGCCAGCACGGTAGCGGGAGGTCTGAATGAGCAGTTCTTC

J: TRBJ1-1
V: TRBV9
size: .
D: .
CDR3: CASSVRGASLNTEAFF
DNA: TGTGCCAGCAGCGTACGGGGGGCCAGCTTGAACACTGAAGCTTTCTTT

J: TRBJ2-3
V: TRBV20-1
size: few
D: .
CDR3: CSARYLISTDTQYF
DNA: TGCAGTGCTAGATACCTAATTAGCACAGATACGCAGTATTTT

J: TRBJ2-7
V: TRBV27
size: .
D: .
CDR3: CASFYRAGYNEQYF
DNA: TGTGCCAGCTTCTACAGGGCGGGGTACAATGAGCAGTACTTC

J: TRBJ2-3
V: TRBV29-1
size: few
D: .
CDR3: CSVENNRAVRTDTQYF
DNA: TGCAGCGTTGAAAACAACAGGGCGGTACGCACAGATACGCAGTATTTT

J: TRBJ1-2
V: TRBV2
size: few
D: .
CDR3: CASSRTEVYGYTF
DNA: TGTGCCAGCAGTAGGACGGAGGTCTATGGCTACACCTTC

J: TRBJ2-2
V: TRBV24-1
size: .
D: .
CDR3: CATSEGQWNTGELFF
DNA: TGTGCCACCAGTGAAGGACAGTGGAACACCGGGGAGCTGTTTTTT

J: TRBJ2-1
V: TRBV4-1
size: .
D: TRBD2
CDR3: CASSQGTRLAGGNEQFF
DNA: TGCGCCAGCAGCCAAGGAACCAGACTAGCGGGAGGGAATGAGCAGTTCTTC

J: TRBJ1-5
V: TRBV9
size: few
D: .
CDR3: CASSETAGNQPQHF
DNA: TGTGCCAGCAGCGAGACAGCCGGCAATCAGCCCCAGCATTTT

J: TRBJ1-4
V: TRBV24-1
size: .
D: .
CDR3: CATSASGARGEKLFF
DNA: TGTGCCACCAGTGCATCGGGGGCGAGAGGCGAAAAACTGTTTTTT